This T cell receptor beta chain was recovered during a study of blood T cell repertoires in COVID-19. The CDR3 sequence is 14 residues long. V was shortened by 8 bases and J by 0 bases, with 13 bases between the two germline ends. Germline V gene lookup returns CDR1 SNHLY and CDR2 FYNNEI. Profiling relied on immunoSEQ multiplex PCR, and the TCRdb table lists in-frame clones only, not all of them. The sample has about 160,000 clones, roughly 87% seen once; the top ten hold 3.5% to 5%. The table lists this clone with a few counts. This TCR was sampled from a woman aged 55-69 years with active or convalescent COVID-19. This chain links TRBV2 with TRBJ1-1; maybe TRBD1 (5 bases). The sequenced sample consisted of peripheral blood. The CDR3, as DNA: TGTGCCAGCGACCAGGGCATCATGAACACTGAAGCTTTCTTT. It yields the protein CASDQGIMNTEAFF.